The T cell receptor (beta chain) described here comes from a study of OX40 agonist ivuxolimab in advanced cancers. On the study more broadly: One patient with hepatocellular carcinoma and two with cutaneous melanoma, three in all, had partial responses.

The table came from immunoSEQ multiplex PCR; TCRdb's copy has only in-frame clones and leaves some out. The table shows 95,000 to 150,000 clones, with 85% to 95% occurring only once. This CDR3 is 17 amino acids long. The germline V gene encodes CDR1 LGHNT and CDR2 FRNRAP. Losses at the gene ends were 0 bases for V and 3 bases for J; bases not matched to a gene: 11. This clone was seen a single time. Its antigen is unidentified. Blood was sampled at baseline, cycle 4 day 1, and cycle 7 day 1. Notes on the study in general: With doses of 0.1 to 3.0 mg/kg, CD4+ and CD8+ blood T cells had undergone clonal expansion by week 6. On average, a greater number of expanded clones characterised CD8+ T cells relative to CD4+.

The clonotype originates from an adult with an advanced solid tumor such as melanoma, head and neck, liver or kidney cancer. The chain carries TRBV12-5 and TRBJ2-7; 7 nucleotides match TRBD2. The sample here was CD4+ or CD8+ T cells sorted from blood, taken in a trial of the OX40 agonist ivuxolimab. CDR3 nucleotides: TGTGCTAGTGGTTTGGTACTCGTCCTAGCGGATTACTACGAGCAGTACTTC. Amino acids: CASGLVLVLADYYEQYF.